Below are 31 T cell receptor beta chains sequenced from a single sample in a study of T-cell memory formation after mild COVID-19. In TCRdb, the 5' RACE reads were re-called with MiXCR into one record per CDR3 protein. This table has under 300,000 distinct CDR3 sequences, 8% to 10% appearing once. The sequenced sample consisted of PBMCs or a T cell subset sorted from them (not recorded which). These receptors were collected from a man aged 18 to 29 who had mild COVID-19 (a few samples of this study predate the infection). Cell type and time point are not known.

In DNA form, the CDR3 reads TGCGCCAGCAGCCATGGCCCTCCGGGACTTCGGGCCACAGATACGCAGTATTTT. It encodes CASSHGPPGLRATDTQYF. This sequence joins TRBV4-1 and TRBJ2-3, with a weak D call TRBD2 (6 bases). Trimming took off 3 bases at V and 2 bases at J, with 21 bases between the two ends. Looked up from germline, CDR1 is MGHRA and CDR2 is YSYEKL. CDR3 length: 18 residues.

The rearrangement links TRBV9 to TRBJ2-2; D may be TRBD2 (5 bases). This CDR3 has 16 amino acids. Between the trimmed V and J ends, which lost 2 bases and 0 bases, there was a span of 11 bases. Germline V gene data show CDR1 as SGDLS and CDR2 as YYNGEE. CDR3 bases: TGTGCCAGCAGCGTGCGGGCCAGTTCGAACACCGGGGAGCTGTTTTTT. This codes for CASSVRASSNTGELFF. The full variable domain, in which reference TRBV9 and TRBJ2-2 provide the parts outside the CDR3, is DSGVTQTPKHLITATGQRVTLRCSPRSGDLSVYWYQQSLDQGLQFLIQYYNGEERAKGNILERFSAQQFPDLHSELNLSSLELGDSALYFCASSVRASSNTGELFFGEGSRLTVL.

CDR3 in amino acids: CASSSVGGGGETQYF. The CDR3 DNA sequence: TGTGCCAGCAGCTCCGTGGGCGGGGGGGGAGAGACCCAGTACTTC. This sequence joins TRBV7-2 and TRBJ2-5, with 9 positions matching TRBD2. The CDR3 has 15 amino acids. Germline loops: CDR1 SGHTA, CDR2 FQGNSA. Germline trimming cut 4 bases from V and 4 bases from J; bases unmatched to any gene: 7.

This clonotype was detected a few times. The chain carries TRBV4-3 and TRBJ2-3; D not resolved. The CDR3 consists of 14 residues. Trimming cost V 0 bases and J 6 bases, with 10 bases left between them. The germline V gene encodes CDR1 LGHNA and CDR2 YSLEER. The CDR3 protein is CASSQDRLRDTQYF. CDR3 coding DNA: TGCGCCAGCAGCCAAGACAGGCTCAGGGATACGCAGTATTTT.

This clonotype came up many times. The chain couples TRBV29-1 to TRBJ2-3; D unresolved. V lost 7 bases and J lost 0, with 14 bases in between. Looked up from germline, CDR1 is SQVTM and CDR2 is ANQGSEA. The CDR3 contains 14 residues. CDR3 amino acids: CSGFGRPSTDTQYF. CDR3 in DNA: TGCAGCGGTTTCGGGCGTCCCAGCACAGATACGCAGTATTTT.

The chain joins TRBV12-5 to TRBJ2-2; no clear D. Trimming cost V 5 bases and J 4 bases, with 14 bases left between them. Per germline, CDR1 LGHNT and CDR2 FRNRAP. This CDR3 contains 15 residues. CDR3 sequence: CASGPVAAGTGELFF. For the CDR3, the DNA is TGTGCTAGTGGTCCCGTGGCGGCCGGCACCGGGGAGCTGTTTTTT.

This clonotype appeared a few times. The V call is TRBV7-9, the J call TRBJ2-5; 8 positions match TRBD1. Trimming cost V 1 base and J 2 bases; bases outside gene matches: 9. Looked up from germline, CDR1 is SEHNR and CDR2 is FQNEAQ (reference sequence). The CDR3 runs 17 residues. CDR3 region: CASSLGDRGRGQETQYF. For the CDR3, the DNA is TGTGCCAGCAGCTTAGGAGACAGGGGCCGAGGGCAAGAGACCCAGTACTTC.

This clonotype was observed a handful of times. V gene TRBV5-1 combines with J gene TRBJ2-3; D is undetermined. Germline CDR1 is SGHRS and CDR2 is YFSETQ. Trimming cost V 3 bases and J 1 base, with 12 bases left between them. This CDR3 spans 15 amino acids. The CDR3 reads CASSSNPSGTDTQYF. CDR3 bases: TGCGCCAGCAGCTCCAACCCAAGCGGCACAGATACGCAGTATTTT.

This clonotype was observed a handful of times. This chain connects TRBV20-1 to TRBJ2-3, with 15 bases lining up with TRBD2. The ends lost 0 bases at V and 2 bases at J; junction bases unmatched: 9. In germline, CDR1 is DFQATT, CDR2 SNEGSKA (reference sequence). The CDR3 length is 19 residues. This chain's CDR3 is CSARDMGLAGGPATDTQYF. The DNA for the CDR3 is TGCAGTGCTAGAGATATGGGACTAGCGGGGGGACCAGCCACAGATACGCAGTATTTT.

This clonotype appeared many times. The chain recombines TRBV5-1 with TRBJ2-1; D might be TRBD2 (6 bases). Trimming took off 0 bases at V and 4 bases at J, with 8 bases between the two ends. Germline-derived CDR1 and CDR2 are SGHRS and YFSETQ. This CDR3 region has 14 residues. The CDR3 DNA sequence: TGCGCCAGCAGCTTGGCCGCGGGGTACAATGAGCAGTTCTTC. It is translated as CASSLAAGYNEQFF.

The CDR3 here is CASSWGQSRNTEAFF. For the CDR3, the DNA is TGCGCCAGCAGCTGGGGACAATCAAGGAACACTGAAGCTTTCTTT. The chain is built from TRBV5-1 and TRBJ1-1; D may be TRBD1 (6 bases). V shed 3 bases and J shed 1 base, with 13 bases lying between them. Germline V gene data show CDR1 as SGHRS and CDR2 as YFSETQ. The CDR3 loop spans 15 amino acids. The full variable domain, in which reference TRBV5-1 and TRBJ1-1 provide the parts outside the CDR3, is KAGVTQTPRYLIKTRGQQVTLSCSPISGHRSVSWYQQTPGQGLQFLFEYFSETQRNKGNFPGRFSGRQFSNSRSEMNVSTLELGDSALYLCASSWGQSRNTEAFFGQGTRLTVV.

V gene TRBV12-5 combines with J gene TRBJ2-1, with TRBD2 as a possible D gene (6 bases). V lost 4 bases, J lost 5 bases, and 9 bases lay in between. The CDR3 spans 13 residues. Germline CDR1 reads LGHNT; CDR2 reads FRNRAP. In DNA form, the CDR3 reads TGTGCTAGTGGTTGGGGAGGCGACAATGAGCAGTTCTTC. It specifies CASGWGGDNEQFF.

The sample holds many counts of this clonotype. The chain uses TRBV15 and TRBJ1-5; 9 bases align to TRBD1. The CDR3 loop spans 16 amino acids. Germline assignment: CDR1 LNHNV and CDR2 YYDKDF (reference sequence). The trim removed 5 bases at V and 7 bases at J, leaving 12 bases unmatched. The CDR3, as DNA: TGTGCCACCAGCGGCTCGCCCAGGACAGGGGTGCAGCCCCAGCATTTT. Its translation: CATSGSPRTGVQPQHF.

This clonotype showed up just a few times. This chain connects TRBV5-6 to TRBJ1-1; D not certain. CDR3 size: 15 residues. Trimming took off 0 bases at V and 7 bases at J, with 16 bases between the two ends. CDR1 is SGHDT and CDR2 is YYEEEE in the germline V gene. CDR3 DNA: TGTGCCAGCAGCTTGGTAGCATCCCGAATGCTTGAAGCTTTCTTT. It yields the protein CASSLVASRMLEAFF.

This clonotype was picked up a small number of times. V gene TRBV6-2 or TRBV6-3 combines with J gene TRBJ2-1; D is ambiguous. CDR3 length: 11 amino acids. With 4 bases removed from V and 11 bases from J, the gap between germline ends came to 9 bases. Germline V gene sequence: CDR1 MNHEY, CDR2 SVGEGT. The CDR3 loop is CASSFFGKQFF. Here the CDR3 DNA reads TGTGCCAGCAGTTTCTTTGGGAAGCAGTTCTTC.

The rearrangement joins TRBV7-2 to TRBJ2-2; 9 bases map to TRBD1. CDR3 size: 15 residues. Per the germline V gene, CDR1 is SGHTA and CDR2 is FQGNSA. V shed 4 bases, J shed 5 bases, and the junction held 5 bases outside the gene matches. CDR3: CASSSRTGVTGELFF. CDR3 nucleotides: TGTGCCAGCAGCTCGCGGACAGGGGTGACCGGGGAGCTGTTTTTT.

This clonotype was counted at least ten times. This chain joins TRBV4-1 and TRBJ1-4; 7 bases line up with TRBD1. This CDR3 has 15 amino acids. V lost 4 bases to trimming and J lost 8 bases; unmatched junction nucleotides: 10. Germline V gene data show CDR1 as MGHRA and CDR2 as YSYEKL. The chain's CDR3 is CASSRILGQEEKLFF. As DNA, the CDR3 is TGCGCCAGCAGCCGCATTCTCGGACAGGAGGAAAAACTGTTTTTT.

This clonotype has more than one count but fewer than ten. This rearrangement joins TRBV18 to TRBJ2-2; D ambiguous. CDR3 length: 15 residues. V was trimmed by 5 bases and J by 3 bases, leaving 13 bases between them. Germline values: CDR1 KGHSH, CDR2 LQKENI. CDR3 loop: CASSSRQADTGELFF. The CDR3 nucleotides read TGTGCCAGCTCATCACGCCAGGCGGACACCGGGGAGCTGTTTTTT.

V usage is TRBV29-1 and J usage is TRBJ2-1; perhaps TRBD1 as D (6 bases). This CDR3 comprises 15 residues. CDR1 and CDR2 from the germline V gene are SQVTM and ANQGSEA. V was shortened by 3 bases and J by 5 bases, with 17 bases between the two germline ends. The DNA for the CDR3 is TGCAGCGTTGAGCTCCCGGGACAAAGGGACAATGAGCAGTTCTTC. Protein sequence: CSVELPGQRDNEQFF.

The genes are TRBV18 and TRBJ2-2; no definite D call. CDR1 is KGHSH and CDR2 is LQKENI in the germline V gene. V was clipped by 2 bases and J by 5 bases, with 6 bases between them. CDR3 length: 13 amino acids. The CDR3 region has the DNA TGTGCCAGCTCACCAGGGTTGACCGGGGAGCTGTTTTTT. Translating it yields CASSPGLTGELFF.

Many counts were recorded for this clonotype. The chain couples TRBV5-1 to TRBJ2-5; unclear D gene. The germline gives CDR1 SGHRS, CDR2 YFSETQ. CDR3 length: 12 amino acids. Trimming pared 4 bases from V and 4 bases from J, leaving 8 bases between. For the CDR3, the DNA is TGCGCCAGCAGCCTTACGGGAGAGACCCAGTACTTC. As protein: CASSLTGETQYF. Drawing the rest from reference TRBV5-1 and TRBJ2-5, the complete variable domain is KAGVTQTPRYLIKTRGQQVTLSCSPISGHRSVSWYQQTPGQGLQFLFEYFSETQRNKGNFPGRFSGRQFSNSRSEMNVSTLELGDSALYLCASSLTGETQYFGPGTRLLVL.

This clonotype turned up a few times. This chain links TRBV2 with TRBJ2-3; the match to TRBD2 covers 7 bases. This CDR3 is 15 amino acids long. The ends lost 4 bases at V and 2 bases at J; junction bases unmatched: 6. Germline V gene data show CDR1 as SNHLY and CDR2 as FYNNEI. CDR3 protein: CASSGEGPDTDTQYF. The CDR3 bases are TGTGCCAGCAGTGGGGAGGGGCCGGACACAGATACGCAGTATTTT.

This clonotype has only a few counts. The chain carries TRBV4-2 and TRBJ1-1; TRBD1 agrees at 10 bases. The trim removed 2 bases at V and 1 base at J, leaving 7 bases unmatched. The CDR3 covers 17 residues. Germline V gene sequence: CDR1 LGHNA, CDR2 YNFKEQ. CDR3 region: CASSQMADRGRNTEAFF. The CDR3 DNA is TGTGCCAGCAGCCAAATGGCCGACAGGGGGCGGAACACTGAAGCTTTCTTT.

This clonotype has a handful of counts. This rearrangement joins TRBV12-3 or TRBV12-4 to TRBJ2-1; 7 bases align to TRBD2. The CDR3 extends over 15 amino acids. Germline trimming cut 7 bases from V and 9 bases from J; bases unmatched to any gene: 15. CDR3 bases: TGTGCCAGCAAGGGAGCGGGGAACCCTTTTAGTGAGCAGTTCTTC. Protein product: CASKGAGNPFSEQFF.

This clonotype was counted a few times. J is TRBJ2-7 and V is TRBV5-1; D gene uncertain. Germline CDR1 reads SGHRS; CDR2 reads YFSETQ. The CDR3 loop spans 12 amino acids. V lost 0 bases to trimming and J lost 7 bases, with 8 bases between them. The CDR3 region is CASSLAVWEQYV. In nucleotides, the CDR3 is TGCGCCAGCAGCTTGGCCGTTTGGGAGCAGTACGTC.

The chain uses TRBV27 and TRBJ2-7; 8 bases match TRBD1. Looked up from germline, CDR1 is MNHEY and CDR2 is SMNVEV (reference sequence). CDR3 length equals 15 residues. Trimming removed 4 bases from V and 0 bases from J; junction bases left unmatched: 5. The CDR3 here is CASSYFGTGSYEQYF. The CDR3 DNA sequence: TGTGCCAGCAGTTATTTCGGGACAGGCTCCTACGAGCAGTACTTC.

This clonotype showed up many times. The V and J genes are TRBV2 and TRBJ2-1, with a possible D match to TRBD1 (5 bases). The length of the CDR3 is 15 residues. V lost 2 bases, J lost 1 base, and 9 bases lay in between. In germline, CDR1 is SNHLY, CDR2 FYNNEI. The CDR3 sequence is CASSEQGYSYNEQFF. CDR3 DNA: TGTGCCAGCAGTGAACAGGGCTATTCCTACAATGAGCAGTTCTTC.

The V gene is TRBV6-5, the J gene TRBJ1-2; D gene ambiguous. Germline CDR1 MNHEY, CDR2 SVGAGI. V dropped 2 bases and J dropped 4 bases, with 11 bases sitting between them. The CDR3 spans 14 residues. The CDR3 DNA sequence: TGTGCCAGCAGTTACCCCGGGAACCTCTATGGCTACACCTTC. This codes for CASSYPGNLYGYTF.

This clonotype was counted only a few times. This chain joins TRBV7-9 and TRBJ2-7; 9 bases agree with TRBD1. The V gene's germline CDR1 is SEHNR and CDR2 FQNEAQ (reference sequence). The J segment lost 3 bases and the V segment lost 4 bases, leaving 7 bases of the junction unmatched. The CDR3 loop spans 15 amino acids. The CDR3 nucleotides read TGTGCCAGCAGCTCATGGACAGGGGTGATCTACGAGCAGTACGTC. Translated, it gives CASSSWTGVIYEQYV.

V gene TRBV24-1 combines with J gene TRBJ2-3; 10 nucleotides line up with TRBD1. Germline CDR1 KGHDR, CDR2 SFDVKD. The CDR3 extends over 15 amino acids. V dropped 4 bases and J dropped 5; count of bases not matched to a gene: 5. CDR3 loop: CATSDPGQGGDTQYF. CDR3 DNA sequence: TGTGCCACCAGTGACCCTGGACAGGGGGGAGATACGCAGTATTTT.

This clonotype was counted a few times. V gene TRBV6-5 combines with J gene TRBJ1-1; D may be TRBD1 (5 bases). Germline V gene sequence: CDR1 MNHEY, CDR2 SVGAGI. Between the trimmed V and J ends, which lost 2 bases and 2 bases, there was a span of 9 bases. The CDR3 runs to 14 residues. CDR3 loop: CASSYKGTNTEAFF. DNA of the CDR3: TGTGCCAGCAGTTACAAGGGGACTAACACTGAAGCTTTCTTT.